This T cell receptor (beta chain) is drawn from a study of blood T cell repertoires in COVID-19. The CDR3 runs 14 residues. Germline lookup yields CDR1 MNHNS and CDR2 SASEGT. The trim removed 5 bases at V and 7 bases at J, leaving 8 bases unmatched. TCRdb keeps only in-frame clones here, not all; method: immunoSEQ multiplex PCR. This table has 150,000 to 180,000 clones, approximately 78% appearing once. This chain uses TRBV6-1 with TRBJ1-2, with TRBD1 matching over 9 bases. Sequenced: peripheral blood. The TCR comes from a man older than 75 with acute or convalescent COVID-19. The DNA for the CDR3 is TGTGCCAGCAGTTCCCGACAGGGGGGCGGTGGCTACACCTTC. Translating gives CASSSRQGGGGYTF.